This T cell receptor beta chain was obtained from a study of OX40 agonist ivuxolimab in advanced cancers. About the study as a whole: Ivuxolimab was an agonistic, fully human IgG2 monoclonal antibody directed against OX40 (CD134), a costimulatory receptor. Intravenous ivuxolimab was administered to patients every 2 weeks at six dose levels: 0.01, 0.1, 0.3, 1.5, 3 and 10 mg/kg. Of the 50 to 55 patients in dose escalation, about 19 had hepatocellular carcinoma, some 15 had melanoma, 9 had renal cell carcinoma and 9 had head and neck cancer. In the dose-escalation cohort, 65% to 90% of patients were male, and the mean age was approximately 64 years, with a range of about 23 to 85. Patients were allowed to have had prior anti-PD-1, anti-PD-L1 or anti-CTLA-4 therapy, and 30% to 40% of the dose-escalation patients had previously received checkpoint inhibitors. Partial responses were achieved by three dose-escalation patients, of whom one had hepatocellular carcinoma and two had cutaneous melanoma. Peripheral TCRbeta sequencing was intended to test whether TCR sequence diversity was altered and clonal T-cell expansion was caused by ivuxolimab. The paper describes the monotherapy dose-escalation part (N of about 52 patients) of the phase I trial of ivuxolimab.

The research as a whole found: After ivuxolimab, more expanded clones were found on average in CD8+ T cells than in CD4+ T cells. Low levels of normalized T-cell clonal expansion were also seen in some nonresponding patients. Partial responders in the 0.1-3.0 mg/kg groups had among the lowest normalized peripheral clonal expansion, especially among CD8+ T cells. Which antigens the clonally expanded peripheral T cells were specific for was not determined. At doses from 0.1 to 3.0 mg/kg, clonal expansion was seen in both CD4+ and CD8+ blood T cells between baseline and week 6.

The trial excluded patients who had a history of autoimmune disease or were on systemic immunosuppression. Peripheral blood for TCR sequencing was collected from all dose cohorts at baseline, on cycle 4 day 1, and on cycle 7 day 1. Samples were obtained from an open-label, multicenter, first-in-human phase I dose-escalation trial of ivuxolimab. Adults with locally advanced or metastatic melanoma, renal cell, hepatocellular, or head and neck squamous cell carcinoma were enrolled in the trial. Before TCR sequencing, CD4+ and CD8+ T cells were separately sorted from peripheral blood. Genomic DNA was extracted from sorted cells for sequencing of the TCRbeta CDR3 region. TCRbeta CDR3 regions were sequenced using the immunoSEQ Assay. The clones in this table, taken by TCRdb from immuneACCESS, are in-frame only. Not every clone is retained; where verified, under half of the shortfall comes from an unresolved V gene, and the cause of the rest is unknown. Within this sample are 25,000 to 35,000 clones, with approximately 88% of them counted one time only. The ten largest make up roughly 21% of the sample.

CDR1 SGDLS and CDR2 YYNGEE were looked up in the germline V gene. From V the trimming removes 2 bases and from J it removes 2 bases, while the gene matches leave 7 bases of the junction unaccounted for. Including the terminal cysteine and phenylalanine, the CDR3 comprises 16 residues. Only CDR3 DNA is held: 48 bases, read in frame from base 1. Of note for this clone: It lacks a known antigen. No base qualities exist here, and no much larger clone lies one base off it.

The origin of this receptor is an adult with an advanced solid tumor such as melanoma, head and neck, liver or kidney cancer. Recombination linked TRBV9 to TRBJ1-3, with TRBD1 matching 7 junction bases. The input for sequencing was CD4+ or CD8+ T cells sorted from blood, taken in a trial of the OX40 agonist ivuxolimab. The nucleotide sequence reads as follows: TGTGCCAGCAGCGTGGCCAGACAGGGACCTGGAAACACCATATATTTT. This translates into CASSVARQGPGNTIYF.